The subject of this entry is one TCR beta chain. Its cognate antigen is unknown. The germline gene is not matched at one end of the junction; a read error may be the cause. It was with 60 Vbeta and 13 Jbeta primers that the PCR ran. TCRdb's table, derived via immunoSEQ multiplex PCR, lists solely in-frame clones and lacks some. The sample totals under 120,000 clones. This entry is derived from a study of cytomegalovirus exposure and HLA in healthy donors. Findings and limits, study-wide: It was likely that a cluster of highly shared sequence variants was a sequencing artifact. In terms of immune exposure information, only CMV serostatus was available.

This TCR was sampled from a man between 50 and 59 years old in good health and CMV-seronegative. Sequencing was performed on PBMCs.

The CDR3 region has the DNA TGTGCTAGCAGCTTAAATACCCGGTCTGAAGCTTTCTTT. Translation: CASSLNTRSEAFF. The chain combines TRBV7-7 with TRBJ1-1; D is unresolved. This CDR3 contains 13 residues. CDR1 and CDR2 from the germline V gene are SSHAT and FNYEAQ (reference sequence).